A selection of T cell receptor beta chains follows, all from one sample in a study of blood T cell repertoires in COVID-19. The table came from immunoSEQ multiplex PCR; TCRdb's copy has only in-frame clones and leaves some out. In the table there are about 280,000 clones, 70% to 90% of which are singletons. The sequencing input was peripheral blood. The receptors shown here come from a man aged 45-65 years with active or convalescent COVID-19. Each CDR3 is given with its conserved first and last residue. D genes are given only for firm matches. Some rows have no size entry. The others give once, few or many, or a class for an expanded clone.

j_gene: TRBJ2-1; abundance: NA; d_gene: TRBD2; v_gene: TRBV9; CDR3nt: TGTGCCAGCAGCTCCGGCGCGGGAGGGGGAGCCTACAATGAGCAGTTCTTC; CDR3aa: CASSSGAGGGAYNEQFF
j_gene: TRBJ2-3; abundance: NA; d_gene: TRBD2; v_gene: TRBV5-1; CDR3nt: TGCGCCAGCAGCTTAGCGGGAAAGGCAGATACGCAGTATTTT; CDR3aa: CASSLAGKADTQYF
j_gene: TRBJ1-6; abundance: NA; d_gene: NA; v_gene: TRBV6-5; CDR3nt: TGTGCCAGCAGCAGAAGAAGCTCCTATAATTCACCCCTCCACTTT; CDR3aa: CASSRRSSYNSPLHF
j_gene: TRBJ2-3; abundance: NA; d_gene: TRBD2; v_gene: TRBV6-5; CDR3nt: TGTGCCAGCTCTCGGACTAGCAGTACAGATACGCAGTATTTT; CDR3aa: CASSRTSSTDTQYF
j_gene: TRBJ2-1; abundance: NA; d_gene: TRBD1; v_gene: TRBV27; CDR3nt: TGTGCCAGCAGTTTGTCCCTTGGACAGGGTAGTTACTACAATGAGCAGTTCTTC; CDR3aa: CASSLSLGQGSYYNEQFF
j_gene: TRBJ1-2; abundance: NA; d_gene: NA; v_gene: TRBV2; CDR3nt: TGTGCCAGCAGTGGGCCAGCTAACTATGGCTACACCTTC; CDR3aa: CASSGPANYGYTF
j_gene: TRBJ2-7; abundance: NA; d_gene: TRBD1; v_gene: TRBV30; CDR3nt: TGTGCCTGGAGTGTATCAGGGGGATTCTACGAGCAGTACTTC; CDR3aa: CAWSVSGGFYEQYF
j_gene: TRBJ2-2; abundance: NA; d_gene: TRBD2; v_gene: TRBV29-1; CDR3nt: TGCAGCGTTAAACGGACTAGCGGGGGGAACACCGGGGAGCTGTTTTTT; CDR3aa: CSVKRTSGGNTGELFF
j_gene: TRBJ2-2; abundance: NA; d_gene: NA; v_gene: TRBV4-2; CDR3nt: TGTGCCAGCAGCCAACCGAGCTACGGGGAGCTGTTTTTT; CDR3aa: CASSQPSYGELFF
j_gene: TRBJ1-1; abundance: NA; d_gene: NA; v_gene: TRBV6-5; CDR3nt: TGTGCCAGCAGACGACTCGGGGGCACTGAAGCTTTCTTT; CDR3aa: CASRRLGGTEAFF
j_gene: TRBJ2-3; abundance: NA; d_gene: TRBD2; v_gene: TRBV3-1/TRBV3-2; CDR3nt: TGTGCCAGCAGCCGTAGCGGGATGGGCACAGATACGCAGTATTTT; CDR3aa: CASSRSGMGTDTQYF
j_gene: TRBJ1-2; abundance: NA; d_gene: NA; v_gene: TRBV11-3; CDR3nt: TGTGCCAGCAGACATCAGGGAAACTACTATGGCTACACCTTC; CDR3aa: CASRHQGNYYGYTF
j_gene: TRBJ1-5; abundance: NA; d_gene: NA; v_gene: TRBV18; CDR3nt: TGTGCCAGCTCATCCTCGGGGAGTCAGCCCCAGCATTTT; CDR3aa: CASSSSGSQPQHF
j_gene: TRBJ1-2; abundance: NA; d_gene: NA; v_gene: TRBV2; CDR3nt: TGTGCCAGCAGTGAATACGGGGGCTATGGCTACACCTTC; CDR3aa: CASSEYGGYGYTF
j_gene: TRBJ2-1; abundance: NA; d_gene: TRBD1; v_gene: TRBV19; CDR3nt: TGTGCCAGTAAATTAAGGGTGCAGGGGGCGAACAATGAGCAGTTCTTC; CDR3aa: CASKLRVQGANNEQFF
j_gene: TRBJ2-1; abundance: NA; d_gene: NA; v_gene: TRBV2; CDR3nt: TGTGCCAGCAGTGGAGGATATGAGCAGTTCTTC; CDR3aa: CASSGGYEQFF
j_gene: TRBJ1-1; abundance: NA; d_gene: NA; v_gene: TRBV6-5; CDR3nt: TGTGCCGGTAGACAGGTTCTTAGCACTGAAGCTTTCTTT; CDR3aa: CAGRQVLSTEAFF
j_gene: TRBJ1-1; abundance: NA; d_gene: NA; v_gene: TRBV6-6; CDR3nt: TGTGCCAGCAGCCGACCACCTTCACAGATACAGAACACTGAAGCTTTCTTT; CDR3aa: CASSRPPSQIQNTEAFF
j_gene: TRBJ1-5; abundance: NA; d_gene: NA; v_gene: TRBV4-1; CDR3nt: TGCGCCAGCAGCGCTGACAGCCTGGGTCAGCCCCAGCATTTT; CDR3aa: CASSADSLGQPQHF
j_gene: TRBJ1-2; abundance: NA; d_gene: TRBD1; v_gene: TRBV9; CDR3nt: TGTGCCAGCAGCGATTCCGACAGGGAAGGCGGCTACACCTTC; CDR3aa: CASSDSDREGGYTF
j_gene: TRBJ1-1; abundance: NA; d_gene: NA; v_gene: TRBV6-2/TRBV6-3; CDR3nt: TGTGCCAGCAGTTCTCCCCTTCTTGAAGCTTTCTTT; CDR3aa: CASSSPLLEAFF
j_gene: TRBJ2-5; abundance: NA; d_gene: NA; v_gene: TRBV7-3; CDR3nt: TGTGCCAGCAGCTTGGGGCCCGCGGGGGAGACCCAGTACTTC; CDR3aa: CASSLGPAGETQYF
j_gene: TRBJ1-3; abundance: NA; d_gene: NA; v_gene: TRBV2; CDR3nt: TGTGCCAGCAGTGAGGAAGGGGTCGGAAACACCATATATTTT; CDR3aa: CASSEEGVGNTIYF
j_gene: TRBJ2-1; abundance: NA; d_gene: NA; v_gene: TRBV6-5; CDR3nt: TGTGCCAGCAAACCCGGGACTGGGGGTTACAATGAGCAGTTCTTC; CDR3aa: CASKPGTGGYNEQFF
j_gene: TRBJ2-7; abundance: NA; d_gene: TRBD2; v_gene: TRBV6-5; CDR3nt: TGTGCCAGCAGTTACCAACGGGAGGGCAACTACGAGCAGTACTTC; CDR3aa: CASSYQREGNYEQYF
j_gene: TRBJ1-3; abundance: NA; d_gene: NA; v_gene: TRBV5-1; CDR3nt: TGCGCCAGCAGCTTGGTCACAGGGTCTGGAAACACCATATATTTT; CDR3aa: CASSLVTGSGNTIYF
j_gene: TRBJ1-1; abundance: NA; d_gene: TRBD1; v_gene: TRBV10-3; CDR3nt: TGTGCCATCAGCCACGACAGGGAACAAGCTTTCTTT; CDR3aa: CAISHDREQAFF
j_gene: TRBJ2-1; abundance: NA; d_gene: NA; v_gene: TRBV7-2; CDR3nt: TGTGCCAGCAGCTCGGGGAGGAGCGATCAGGAGCAGTTCTTC; CDR3aa: CASSSGRSDQEQFF
j_gene: TRBJ1-2; abundance: NA; d_gene: NA; v_gene: TRBV12-3/TRBV12-4; CDR3nt: TGTGCCAGCAGTTTCCGCAGGGGCTATGGCTACACCTTC; CDR3aa: CASSFRRGYGYTF
j_gene: TRBJ2-1; abundance: NA; d_gene: TRBD1; v_gene: TRBV7-9; CDR3nt: TGTGCCAGCAGCTCCACAGGGGGCGAGGGTGTGAATGAGCAGTTCTTC; CDR3aa: CASSSTGGEGVNEQFF
j_gene: TRBJ1-2; abundance: NA; d_gene: NA; v_gene: TRBV7-8; CDR3nt: TGTGCCAGCAGCTTAGCCTCAGGTGGCTACACCTTC; CDR3aa: CASSLASGGYTF
j_gene: TRBJ1-4; abundance: NA; d_gene: NA; v_gene: TRBV21-1; CDR3nt: TGTGCCAGCAGCAAAACGGGACCCAAGGGGAGGACAACTAATGAAAAACTGTTTTTT; CDR3aa: CASSKTGPKGRTTNEKLFF
j_gene: TRBJ2-7; abundance: NA; d_gene: NA; v_gene: TRBV12-3/TRBV12-4; CDR3nt: TGTGCCAGCAGTTTTCGGGTCTCCTACGAGCAGTACTTC; CDR3aa: CASSFRVSYEQYF
j_gene: TRBJ2-7; abundance: NA; d_gene: TRBD1; v_gene: TRBV20-1; CDR3nt: TGCAGTGCTAGTCGGGACAGGGGAAGTCCCGAGTACTTC; CDR3aa: CSASRDRGSPEYF
j_gene: TRBJ2-1; abundance: NA; d_gene: NA; v_gene: TRBV25-1; CDR3nt: TGTGCCAGCAGGGGGACTTGGCGAGGGGATGAGCAGTTCTTC; CDR3aa: CASRGTWRGDEQFF
j_gene: TRBJ1-2; abundance: NA; d_gene: TRBD1; v_gene: TRBV19; CDR3nt: TGTGCCAGTAGCACGACAGGGAGGCACTATGGCTACACCTTC; CDR3aa: CASSTTGRHYGYTF
j_gene: TRBJ1-1; abundance: NA; d_gene: NA; v_gene: TRBV5-5; CDR3nt: TGTGCCAGCAGCTCCAGGCGGGATACGAACACTGAAGCTTTCTTT; CDR3aa: CASSSRRDTNTEAFF
j_gene: TRBJ2-7; abundance: NA; d_gene: NA; v_gene: TRBV27; CDR3nt: TGTGCCAGCAGTTTGGGCAGGGGTAGCTACGAGCAGTACTTC; CDR3aa: CASSLGRGSYEQYF
j_gene: TRBJ1-1; abundance: NA; d_gene: NA; v_gene: TRBV4-2; CDR3nt: TGTGCCAGCAGCCAAGATCCGACTTCTACTGAAGCTTTCTTT; CDR3aa: CASSQDPTSTEAFF
j_gene: TRBJ2-5; abundance: NA; d_gene: NA; v_gene: TRBV5-1; CDR3nt: TGCGCCAGCAGCTTGGGAGACTCGGGGATGCATTTTGAGACCCAGTACTTC; CDR3aa: CASSLGDSGMHFETQYF
j_gene: TRBJ2-7; abundance: NA; d_gene: TRBD1; v_gene: TRBV3-1/TRBV3-2; CDR3nt: TGTGCCAGCAGCCAAGAAATGACAGGGGACTACGAGCAGTACTTC; CDR3aa: CASSQEMTGDYEQYF
j_gene: TRBJ2-7; abundance: NA; d_gene: TRBD2; v_gene: TRBV28; CDR3nt: TGTGCCAGCAGTCCCCCCGGGACTAGGAACGAGCAGTACTTC; CDR3aa: CASSPPGTRNEQYF
j_gene: TRBJ2-1; abundance: once; d_gene: NA; v_gene: TRBV25-1; CDR3nt: TGTGCCAGCAGGGCGGGGATTTGGCAGTTCTTC; CDR3aa: CASRAGIWQFF
j_gene: TRBJ1-2; abundance: NA; d_gene: TRBD1; v_gene: TRBV19; CDR3nt: TGTGCCAGTAGTAGTGACAGGGGGCCGCGAGGCTACACCTTC; CDR3aa: CASSSDRGPRGYTF
j_gene: TRBJ2-1; abundance: NA; d_gene: TRBD2; v_gene: TRBV13; CDR3nt: TGTGCCAGCAGCTTAGGCCTAAGAGCGGGAGGTCTCTCCTACAATGAGCAGTTCTTC; CDR3aa: CASSLGLRAGGLSYNEQFF
j_gene: TRBJ2-7; abundance: NA; d_gene: NA; v_gene: TRBV28; CDR3nt: TGTGCCAGCAGTGGAGATTTACTCTCCTACGAGCAGTACTTC; CDR3aa: CASSGDLLSYEQYF